The 9 T cell receptor beta chains in this list originate from one sample, sequenced in a study of blood T cell repertoires in COVID-19. TCRdb's table, derived via immunoSEQ multiplex PCR, lists solely in-frame clones and lacks some. The repertoire holds over 120,000 clones, with just under 80% as singletons. The material sequenced was peripheral blood. The receptors come from a woman aged 60-75 years with acute or convalescent COVID-19.

The V and J genes are TRBV13 and TRBJ2-7; 9 positions agree with TRBD2. With 4 bases clipped from V and 7 bases from J, the junction kept 11 bases outside the gene matches. The CDR3 sequence is 15 residues long. Germline CDR1 PRHDT, CDR2 FYEKMQ (reference sequence). CDR3 region: CASSSTSGRYGEQYF. CDR3 bases: TGTGCCAGCAGCTCGACTAGCGGTAGATATGGGGAGCAGTACTTC.

CDR3 in amino acids: CASRRQGANTGELFF. As DNA, the CDR3 is TGTGCCAGTCGAAGACAGGGGGCGAACACCGGGGAGCTGTTTTTT. J is TRBJ2-2 and V is TRBV28, with 9 positions matching TRBD1. V lost 9 bases, J lost 0 bases, and 5 bases stayed unmatched. CDR3 length: 15 amino acids. Germline values: CDR1 MDHEN, CDR2 SYDVKM.

The gene calls are TRBV6-2 or TRBV6-3 and TRBJ2-5; D remains ambiguous. Germline loops: CDR1 MNHEY, CDR2 SVGEGT. Trimming took off 6 bases at V and 0 bases at J, with 20 bases between the two ends. The length of the CDR3 is 17 residues. Here the CDR3 DNA reads TGTGCCAGCAGCCTCTTCGACATAGTTGTGTACCAAGAGACCCAGTACTTC. Residues: CASSLFDIVVYQETQYF.

There are a few counts of this clone. The CDR3 here is CASSPGEGGKNIQYF. In nucleotides, the CDR3 is TGTGCCAGCAGCCCGGGCGAGGGCGGGAAAAACATTCAGTACTTC. The V gene is TRBV13, the J gene TRBJ2-4, with D perhaps TRBD2 (5 bases). The V gene lost 5 bases and the J gene lost 4 bases, with 15 bases spanning the gap. The V gene's germline CDR1 is PRHDT and CDR2 FYEKMQ (reference sequence). The CDR3 runs to 15 residues.

J is TRBJ1-5 and V is TRBV3-1 (or the pseudogene TRBV3-2), with TRBD1 as a possible D gene (6 bases). V was cut by 6 bases and J by 4 bases, with 13 bases left in between. CDR1 LGHDT and CDR2 YNNKEL come from the germline V gene (reference sequence). The CDR3 extends over 14 amino acids. The CDR3: CASRSSGANQPQHF. The CDR3 bases are TGTGCCAGCAGAAGTTCAGGGGCTAATCAGCCCCAGCATTTT.

J is TRBJ1-2 and V is TRBV5-1; 7 bases line up with TRBD1. Germline V gene data show CDR1 as SGHRS and CDR2 as YFSETQ. V gave up 2 bases and J gave up 5 bases; unmatched junction bases: 3. The CDR3 has 13 amino acids. CDR3 bases: TGCGCCAGCAGCTTTCAGGGGGAATATGGCTACACCTTC. Protein: CASSFQGEYGYTF.

The V call is TRBV5-1, the J call TRBJ1-1, with D maybe TRBD1 (6 bases). The CDR3 has 14 amino acids. Trimming left V 0 bases short and J 7 bases short, with 13 bases between. Germline V gene sequence: CDR1 SGHRS, CDR2 YFSETQ. CDR3 in amino acids: CASSLEPRTDEAFF. In DNA, the CDR3 is TGCGCCAGCAGCTTGGAACCTCGGACAGATGAAGCTTTCTTT.

V and J are TRBV21-1 and TRBJ1-5; the DNA was not compared with TRBD1, the D call given in the table. TRBV21-1 is annotated as a pseudogene. The CDR3 has 17 residues. The CDR3 loop reads CASSKEVGQSNNQPQHF. The DNA for the CDR3 is TGTGCCAGCAGCAAAGAAGTGGGACAGAGCAACAATCAGCCCCAGCATTTT.

The chain combines TRBV6-1 with TRBJ2-2, with 9 bases identical to TRBD2. CDR1 MNHNS and CDR2 SASEGT come from the germline V gene. The V gene end was trimmed by 2 bases and the J gene end by 9 bases; junction bases not matched to a gene: 1. The CDR3 sequence is 13 residues long. DNA of the CDR3: TGTGCCAGCAGTGAACTAGCGGGATGGGAGCTGTTTTTT. Translating gives CASSELAGWELFF.